One and the same sample provided the 5 T cell receptor beta chains below, sequenced in a study of cytomegalovirus exposure and HLA in healthy donors. The PCR had 60 Vbeta and 13 Jbeta primers. Sequenced by immunoSEQ multiplex PCR; TCRdb stores in-frame clones only, minus some. The table shows 140,000 to 150,000 clones, with around 80% occurring only once. The sequencing sample was made of PBMCs. These receptor sequences come from a man in his forties in good health and CMV-seronegative.

The chain carries TRBV5-1 and TRBJ1-1; 8 nucleotides agree with TRBD1. Germline V gene data show CDR1 as SGHRS and CDR2 as YFSETQ. This CDR3 has 13 amino acids. The junction had 4 bases not matched to a gene; V was cut back by 4 bases and J by 5 bases. The CDR3 spells CASSDRGQTEAFF. Written as DNA, the CDR3 is TGCGCCAGCAGCGACAGGGGCCAGACTGAAGCTTTCTTT.

The genes are TRBV6-1 and TRBJ2-7; TRBD1 matches 7 bases. The J segment lost 4 bases and the V segment lost 7 bases, leaving 13 bases of the junction unmatched. The length of the CDR3 is 15 residues. CDR1 and CDR2 from the germline V gene are MNHNS and SASEGT. The DNA for the CDR3 is TGTGCCAGCACTGACCCGAGACAGGGCGCGTACGAGCAGTACTTC. Protein: CASTDPRQGAYEQYF.

V and J are TRBV27 and TRBJ2-7; TRBD1 is a possible D gene (5 bases). Germline values: CDR1 MNHEY, CDR2 SMNVEV (reference sequence). V lost 6 bases, J lost 3 bases, and 18 bases lay in between. CDR3 length equals 15 residues. CDR3 DNA: TGTGCCAGCAGCCCCCAGGCGTGGGGCTACTACGAGCAGTACTTC. It specifies CASSPQAWGYYEQYF.

The chain recombines TRBV27 with TRBJ2-1; 8 bases match TRBD1. This CDR3 is built from 13 residues. V shed 4 bases, J shed 6 bases, and the junction held 2 bases outside the gene matches. Germline values: CDR1 MNHEY, CDR2 SMNVEV (reference sequence). CDR3 loop: CASSWTGPNEQFF. CDR3 bases: TGTGCCAGCAGTTGGACAGGGCCCAATGAGCAGTTCTTC.

V gene TRBV27 combines with J gene TRBJ2-7; 9 nucleotides agree with TRBD2. The CDR3 covers 17 residues. Germline V gene data show CDR1 as MNHEY and CDR2 as SMNVEV (reference sequence). The J segment lost 6 bases and the V segment lost 5 bases, leaving 17 bases of the junction unmatched. The CDR3 DNA reads TGTGCCAGCAGTGCTCTGGAGCTAGCGGGACTTGCGGGCGAGCAGTACTTC. Protein sequence: CASSALELAGLAGEQYF.